The 14 T cell receptor beta chains given below trace back to one sample, sequenced in a study of CD8+ T cells in alopecia areata. Sequencing used cDNA as its template, made by extracting RNA and reverse transcribing it. The assay was immunoSEQ multiplex PCR, and TCRdb's table has in-frame clones only and misses some. The sample has about 130,000 clones, 49% seen once. The material sequenced was CD8+ T cells sorted from blood, taken at week 0. Receptors were obtained from a human donor with alopecia areata.

The CDR3 loop reads CASSPWDGDNYGYTF. CDR3 bases: TGCGCCAGCAGCCCTTGGGACGGGGATAACTATGGCTACACCTTC. The chain carries TRBV5-1 and TRBJ1-2; D may be TRBD1 (5 bases). V lost 4 bases to trimming and J lost 1 base, with 14 bases between them. The germline V gene encodes CDR1 SGHRS and CDR2 YFSETQ. The CDR3 spans 15 residues.

In DNA form, the CDR3 reads TGTGCCAGCAGTTTATCCACAGGGTTCTACGAGCAGTACTTC. It codes for CASSLSTGFYEQYF. V is TRBV27 and J is TRBJ2-7; TRBD1 is a possible D gene (6 bases). Germline assignment: CDR1 MNHEY and CDR2 SMNVEV (reference sequence). The length of the CDR3 is 14 residues. V was pared by 0 bases and J by 3 bases, with 9 bases between.

This chain uses TRBV2 with TRBJ2-7; TRBD1 or TRBD2 may be the D gene (5 bases each). The CDR3 is 13 amino acids. CDR1 SNHLY and CDR2 FYNNEI come from the germline V gene. The V and J ends lost 8 bases and 1 base respectively, with 12 bases between them. This CDR3 reads CASLRGFSYEQYF. The CDR3 bases are TGTGCCAGCCTGAGGGGTTTTTCCTACGAGCAGTACTTC.

This chain joins TRBV7-9 and TRBJ1-2, with 7 positions matching TRBD1. V lost 6 bases to trimming and J lost 4 bases; unmatched junction nucleotides: 5. The germline CDR1 and CDR2 sequences are SEHNR and FQNEAQ (reference sequence). The CDR3 is made up of 13 amino acids. Here the CDR3 reads CASSLGQVYGYTF. In DNA form, the CDR3 reads TGTGCCAGCAGTCTCGGACAGGTCTATGGCTACACCTTC.

This clone was picked up a small number of times. The CDR3: CATLRGVNTEAFF. DNA for the CDR3: TGTGCCACCCTAAGGGGGGTCAACACTGAAGCTTTCTTT. The chain combines TRBV28 with TRBJ1-1; a weak D match, TRBD1 (6 bases). Germline assignment: CDR1 MDHEN and CDR2 SYDVKM. CDR3 size: 13 residues. Trimming left V 10 bases short and J 2 bases short, with 14 bases between.

The chain combines TRBV9 with TRBJ1-1; the D is unclear. Germline V gives CDR1 SGDLS, CDR2 YYNGEE. The CDR3 sequence is 14 residues long. V was pared by 4 bases and J by 3 bases, with 13 bases between. CDR3 coding DNA: TGTGCCAGCAGCCTGTGGGCCGGCGACACTGAAGCTTTCTTT. This gives the protein CASSLWAGDTEAFF.

The chain recombines TRBV25-1 with TRBJ2-1, with D maybe TRBD2 (5 bases). CDR3 length: 14 amino acids. Germline CDR1 is MGHDK and CDR2 is SYGVNS. Trimming left V 4 bases short and J 16 bases short, with 23 bases between. CDR3 amino acids: CASSGLSPLGSSFF. The CDR3 DNA reads as TGTGCCAGCAGTGGGTTGTCACCCCTGGGGAGCAGTTTCTTC.

The chain joins TRBV7-2 to TRBJ1-2; D gene ambiguous. With 5 bases removed from V and 3 bases from J, the gap between germline ends came to 10 bases. Per the germline V gene, CDR1 is SGHTA and CDR2 is FQGNSA. The CDR3 sequence is 13 residues long. The CDR3 loop reads CASSPIRYYGYTF. The CDR3 DNA follows: TGTGCCAGCAGCCCAATTCGCTACTATGGCTACACCTTC.

The rearrangement uses TRBV5-6 and TRBJ2-5, with a tentative D call TRBD2 (5 bases). This CDR3 spans 15 amino acids. V gave up 4 bases and J gave up 1 base, with 14 bases separating them. CDR1 and CDR2 from the germline V gene are SGHDT and YYEEEE. As DNA, the CDR3 is TGTGCCAGCAGCGCCGAGGGCTTTACCCAAGAGACCCAGTACTTC. Its translation: CASSAEGFTQETQYF. Drawing the rest from reference TRBV5-6 and TRBJ2-5, the complete variable domain is DAGVTQSPTHLIKTRGQQVTLRCSPKSGHDTVSWYQQALGQGPQFIFQYYEEEERQRGNFPDRFSGHQFPNYSSELNVNALLLGDSALYLCASSAEGFTQETQYFGPGTRLLVL.

The chain combines TRBV4-1 with TRBJ2-1; the D is unclear. Trimming cost V 1 base and J 6 bases, with 10 bases left between them. From germline, CDR1 is MGHRA and CDR2 YSYEKL. CDR3 size: 14 residues. The CDR3 here is CASSQVDIINEQFF. The CDR3 nucleotides are TGCGCCAGCAGCCAAGTTGACATTATCAATGAGCAGTTCTTC.

The chain couples TRBV9 to TRBJ1-2, with 7 bases aligning to TRBD1. Germline assignment: CDR1 SGDLS and CDR2 YYNGEE. CDR3 length: 17 amino acids. Trimming took 0 bases from V and 2 from J; bases not matched to a gene: 10. Written as DNA, the CDR3 is TGTGCCAGCAGCGTAGGGGCTGGGGGACAGATAAACTATGGCTACACCTTC. Amino acid sequence: CASSVGAGGQINYGYTF.

The V and J genes are TRBV11-2 and TRBJ1-1, with D hard to call. The germline V gene encodes CDR1 SGHAT and CDR2 FQNNGV. V dropped 4 bases and J dropped 8 bases, with 20 bases sitting between them. The CDR3 has 15 amino acids. The CDR3 reads CASSSHTYTDPEAFF. The DNA of the CDR3 is TGTGCCAGCAGCTCCCACACCTATACGGACCCCGAAGCTTTCTTT. Supplemented by reference TRBV11-2 and TRBJ1-1, the full variable domain reads EAGVAQSPRYKIIEKRQSVAFWCNPISGHATLYWYQQILGQGPKLLIQFQNNGVVDDSQLPKDRFSAERLKGVDSTLKIQPAKLEDSAVYLCASSSHTYTDPEAFFGQGTRLTVV.

The rearrangement uses TRBV7-9 and TRBJ2-5; 12 bases map to TRBD2. CDR1 and CDR2 (germline): SEHNR, FQNEAQ (reference sequence). This CDR3 has 15 amino acids. V shed 7 bases and J 4 bases; nucleotides not matched to a gene: 7. DNA for the CDR3: TGTGCCAGCACCCCAACTAGCGGGGGGTTAGAGACCCAGTACTTC. Protein product: CASTPTSGGLETQYF.

Ten or more counts support this clone. The V and J genes are TRBV6-5 and TRBJ2-7, with a tentative D call TRBD1 (6 bases). Trimming left V 5 bases short and J 5 bases short, with 10 bases between. CDR1 is MNHEY and CDR2 is SVGAGI in the germline V gene. CDR3 length: 12 amino acids. The DNA for the CDR3 is TGTGCCAGCAGTACACAGGGTAACGAGCAGTACTTC. This translates into CASSTQGNEQYF.